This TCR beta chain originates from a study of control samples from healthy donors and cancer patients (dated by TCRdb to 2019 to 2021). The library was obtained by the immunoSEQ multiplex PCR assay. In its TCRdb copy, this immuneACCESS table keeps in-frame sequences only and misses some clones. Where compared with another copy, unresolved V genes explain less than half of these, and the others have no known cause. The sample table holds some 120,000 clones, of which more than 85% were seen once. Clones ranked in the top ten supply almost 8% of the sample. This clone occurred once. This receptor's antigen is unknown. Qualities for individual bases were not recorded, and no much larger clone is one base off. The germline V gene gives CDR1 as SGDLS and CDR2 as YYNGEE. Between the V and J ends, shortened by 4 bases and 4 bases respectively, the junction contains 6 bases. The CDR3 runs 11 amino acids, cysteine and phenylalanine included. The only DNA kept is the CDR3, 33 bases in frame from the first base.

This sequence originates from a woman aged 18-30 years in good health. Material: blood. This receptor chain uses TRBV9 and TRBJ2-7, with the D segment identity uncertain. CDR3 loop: CASSPEYEQYF. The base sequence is TGTGCCAGCAGCCCGGAGTACGAGCAGTACTTC.